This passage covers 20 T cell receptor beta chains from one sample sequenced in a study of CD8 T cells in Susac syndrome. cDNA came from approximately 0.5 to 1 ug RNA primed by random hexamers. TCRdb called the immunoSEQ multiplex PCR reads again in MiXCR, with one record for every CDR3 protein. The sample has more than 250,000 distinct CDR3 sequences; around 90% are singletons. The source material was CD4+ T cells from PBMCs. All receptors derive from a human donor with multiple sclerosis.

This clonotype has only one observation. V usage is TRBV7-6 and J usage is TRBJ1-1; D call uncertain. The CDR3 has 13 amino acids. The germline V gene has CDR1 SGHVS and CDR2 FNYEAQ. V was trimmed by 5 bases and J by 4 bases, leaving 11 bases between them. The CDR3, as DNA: TGTGCCAGCAGCGGAAGGGTGGCCACTGAAGCTTTCTTT. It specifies CASSGRVATEAFF.

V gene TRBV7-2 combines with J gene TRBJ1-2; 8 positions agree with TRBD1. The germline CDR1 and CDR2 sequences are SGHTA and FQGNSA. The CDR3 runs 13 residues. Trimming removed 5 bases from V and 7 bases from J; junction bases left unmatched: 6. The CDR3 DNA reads TGTGCCAGCAGCGAAAGGACAGGGCTTGGCTACACCTTC. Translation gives CASSERTGLGYTF.

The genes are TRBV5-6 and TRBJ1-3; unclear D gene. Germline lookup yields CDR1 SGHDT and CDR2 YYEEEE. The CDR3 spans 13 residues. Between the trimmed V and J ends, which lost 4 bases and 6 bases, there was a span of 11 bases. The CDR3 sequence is CASSKVQENTIYF. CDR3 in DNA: TGTGCCAGCAGCAAAGTACAAGAAAACACCATATATTTT.

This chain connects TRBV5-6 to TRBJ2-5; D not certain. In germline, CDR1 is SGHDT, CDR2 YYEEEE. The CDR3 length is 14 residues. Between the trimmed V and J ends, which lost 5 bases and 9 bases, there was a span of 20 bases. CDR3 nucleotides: TGTGCCAGCAGGTCCGGGCTCAAGCCTGGGGCCCAGTACTTC. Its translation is CASRSGLKPGAQYF. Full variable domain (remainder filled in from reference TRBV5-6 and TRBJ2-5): DAGVTQSPTHLIKTRGQQVTLRCSPKSGHDTVSWYQQALGQGPQFIFQYYEEEERQRGNFPDRFSGHQFPNYSSELNVNALLLGDSALYLCASRSGLKPGAQYFGPGTRLLVL.

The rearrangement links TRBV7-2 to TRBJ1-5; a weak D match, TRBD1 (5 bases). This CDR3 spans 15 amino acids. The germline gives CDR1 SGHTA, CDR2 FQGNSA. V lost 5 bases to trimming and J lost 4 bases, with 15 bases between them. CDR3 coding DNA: TGTGCCAGCAGCCGGGGCCTCGGGGCGAATCAGCCCCAGCATTTT. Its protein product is CASSRGLGANQPQHF.

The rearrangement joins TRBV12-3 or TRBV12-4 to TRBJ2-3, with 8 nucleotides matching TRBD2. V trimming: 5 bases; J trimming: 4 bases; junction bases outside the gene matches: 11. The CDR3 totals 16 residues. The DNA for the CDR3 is TGTGCCAGCAGTCCGACTGTCCCGGGGGGGTCAGATACGCAGTATTTT. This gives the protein CASSPTVPGGSDTQYF.

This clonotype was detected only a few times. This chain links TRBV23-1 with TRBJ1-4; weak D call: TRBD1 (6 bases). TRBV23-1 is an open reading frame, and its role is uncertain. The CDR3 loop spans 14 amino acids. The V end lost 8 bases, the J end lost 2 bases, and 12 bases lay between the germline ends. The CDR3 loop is CASENRATNEKLFF. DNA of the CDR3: TGCGCCAGCGAGAACAGGGCCACTAATGAAAAACTGTTTTTT.

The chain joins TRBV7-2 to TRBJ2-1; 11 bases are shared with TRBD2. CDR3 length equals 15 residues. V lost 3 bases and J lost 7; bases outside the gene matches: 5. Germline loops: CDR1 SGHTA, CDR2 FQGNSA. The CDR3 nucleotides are TGTGCCAGCAGCTTTAGCGGGAGGGCAGGAAATGAGCAGTTCTTC. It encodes CASSFSGRAGNEQFF.

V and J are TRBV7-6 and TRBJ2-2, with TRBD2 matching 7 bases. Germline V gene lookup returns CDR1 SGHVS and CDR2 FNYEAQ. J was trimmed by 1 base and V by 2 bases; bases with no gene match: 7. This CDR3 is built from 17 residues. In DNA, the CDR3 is TGTGCCAGCAGCTTATCAAGCGGGATGATGAACACCGGGGAGCTGTTTTTT. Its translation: CASSLSSGMMNTGELFF.

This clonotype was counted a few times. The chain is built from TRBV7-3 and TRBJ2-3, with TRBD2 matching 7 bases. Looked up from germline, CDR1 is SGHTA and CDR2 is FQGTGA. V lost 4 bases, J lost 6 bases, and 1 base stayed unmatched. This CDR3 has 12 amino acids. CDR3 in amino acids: CASSWGGDTQYF. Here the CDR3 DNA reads TGTGCCAGCAGCTGGGGGGGGGATACGCAGTATTTT.

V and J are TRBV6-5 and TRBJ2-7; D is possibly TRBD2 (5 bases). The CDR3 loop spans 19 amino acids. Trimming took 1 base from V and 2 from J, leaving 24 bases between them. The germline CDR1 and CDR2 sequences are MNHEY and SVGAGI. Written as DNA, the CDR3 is TGTGCCAGCAGTTACTATTTGGCGGGCGGCGGTAAACGGACCTACGAGCAGTACTTC. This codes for CASSYYLAGGGKRTYEQYF.

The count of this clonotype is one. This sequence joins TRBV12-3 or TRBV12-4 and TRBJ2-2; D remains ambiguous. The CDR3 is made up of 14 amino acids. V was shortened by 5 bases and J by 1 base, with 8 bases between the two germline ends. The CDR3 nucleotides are TGTGCCAGCAGTCCACACAGGAACACCGGGGAGCTGTTTTTT. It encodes CASSPHRNTGELFF.

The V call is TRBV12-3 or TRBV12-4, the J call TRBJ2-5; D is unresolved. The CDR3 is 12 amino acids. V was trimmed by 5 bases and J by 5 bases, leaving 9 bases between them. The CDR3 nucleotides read TGTGCCAGCAGTCTCACACTGGAGACCCAGTACTTC. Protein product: CASSLTLETQYF.

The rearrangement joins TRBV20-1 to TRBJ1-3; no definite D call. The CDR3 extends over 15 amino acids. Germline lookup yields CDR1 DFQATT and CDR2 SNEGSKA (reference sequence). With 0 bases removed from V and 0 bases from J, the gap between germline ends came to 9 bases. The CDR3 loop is CSARDGGSSGNTIYF. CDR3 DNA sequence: TGCAGTGCTAGAGACGGCGGGAGCTCTGGAAACACCATATATTTT.

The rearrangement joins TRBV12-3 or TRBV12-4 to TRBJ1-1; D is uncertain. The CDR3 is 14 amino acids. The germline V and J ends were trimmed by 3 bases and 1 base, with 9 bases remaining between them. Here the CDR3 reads CASSLASKNTEAFF. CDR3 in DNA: TGTGCCAGCAGTTTGGCCAGCAAGAACACTGAAGCTTTCTTT.

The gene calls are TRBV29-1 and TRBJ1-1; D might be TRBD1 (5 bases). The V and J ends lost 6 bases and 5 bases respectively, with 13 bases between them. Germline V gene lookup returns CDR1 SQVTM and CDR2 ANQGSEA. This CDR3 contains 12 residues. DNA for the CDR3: TGCAGCGTCGAACGCGGGGGTACTGAAGCTTTCTTT. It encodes CSVERGGTEAFF.

This chain's CDR3 is CATSRAGPANTGELFF. DNA of the CDR3: TGTGCCACCAGCAGAGCTGGTCCGGCGAACACCGGGGAGCTGTTTTTT. This chain links TRBV15 with TRBJ2-2; no clear D gene. Trimming shortened V by 1 base and J by 0 bases, and 9 bases separated the two germline ends. Looked up from germline, CDR1 is LNHNV and CDR2 is YYDKDF (reference sequence). The CDR3 is 16 amino acids.

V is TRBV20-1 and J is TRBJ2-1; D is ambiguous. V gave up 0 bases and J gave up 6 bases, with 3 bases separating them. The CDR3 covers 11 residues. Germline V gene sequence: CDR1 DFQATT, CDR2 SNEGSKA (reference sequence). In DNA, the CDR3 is TGCAGTGCTAGAGACTTCAATGAGCAGTTCTTC. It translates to CSARDFNEQFF.

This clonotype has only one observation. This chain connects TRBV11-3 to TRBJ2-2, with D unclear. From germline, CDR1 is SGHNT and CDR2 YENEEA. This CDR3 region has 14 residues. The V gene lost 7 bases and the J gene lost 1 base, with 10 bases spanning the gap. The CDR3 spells CASKQRQNTGELFF. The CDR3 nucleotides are TGTGCCAGCAAACAAAGACAGAACACCGGGGAGCTGTTTTTT. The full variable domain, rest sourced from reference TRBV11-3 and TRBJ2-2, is EAGVVQSPRYKIIEKKQPVAFWCNPISGHNTLYWYLQNLGQGPELLIRYENEEAVDDSQLPKDRFSAERLKGVDSTLKIQPAELGDSAVYLCASKQRQNTGELFFGEGSRLTVL.

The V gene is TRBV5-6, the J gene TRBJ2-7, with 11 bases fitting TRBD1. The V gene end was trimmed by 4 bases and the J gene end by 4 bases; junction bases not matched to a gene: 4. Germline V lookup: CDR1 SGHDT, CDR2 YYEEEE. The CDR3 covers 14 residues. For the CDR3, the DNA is TGTGCCAGCAGCCCGGACAGGGGGCAATACGAGCAGTACTTC. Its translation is CASSPDRGQYEQYF.